This T cell receptor beta chain emerged from a study of blood T cell repertoires in COVID-19. The CDR3 sequence is 12 residues long. Germline CDR1 and CDR2: KGHDR and SFDVKD. V gave up 5 bases and J gave up 4 bases, with 2 bases separating them. The repertoire was sequenced with immunoSEQ multiplex PCR; TCRdb's copy has only in-frame clones and lacks some. The sample includes roughly 120,000 clones, 80% to 90% seen only once; the top ten take about 8%. Material for sequencing was peripheral blood. This clonotype was obtained from a man in his sixties or seventies who had recovered from COVID-19. The rearrangement joins TRBV24-1 to TRBJ2-6; D is undetermined. The CDR3 protein is CATSAGANVLTF. As DNA, the CDR3 is TGTGCCACCAGTGCAGGGGCCAACGTCCTGACTTTC.